Listed here are 18 T cell receptor beta chains from one sample, sequenced in a study of beta chain features in type 1 diabetes. Since all of the isolated RNA was reverse transcribed, expressed TCRB transcripts were what got sequenced. TCRdb's copy holds only in-frame clones and misses some; the assay was immunoSEQ multiplex PCR. This sample has 120,000 to 150,000 clones, with less than 11% found just once. Sample: naive CD4+ T cells from blood. The receptors stem from a young man in good health.

The table lists this clone with a few counts. The chain is built from TRBV7-2 and TRBJ2-7, with 7 bases aligning to TRBD1. This CDR3 contains 18 residues. The germline CDR1 and CDR2 sequences are SGHTA and FQGNSA. Germline trimming cut 0 bases from V and 1 base from J; bases unmatched to any gene: 12. CDR3 amino acids: CASSLASSPTGMSYEQYF. DNA for the CDR3: TGTGCCAGCAGCTTAGCGTCCTCTCCGACAGGGATGTCCTACGAGCAGTACTTC.

This chain links TRBV30 with TRBJ1-5; 9 bases are a match to TRBD1. There are 15 residues in the CDR3. Unmatched junction bases numbered 6, after V lost 3 bases and J lost 3 bases. The germline V gene encodes CDR1 GTSNPN and CDR2 SVGIG (reference sequence). CDR3 coding DNA: TGTGCCTGGAGGAAAGGGACAGGGTCCAATCAGCCCCAGCATTTT. This encodes CAWRKGTGSNQPQHF.

At least ten counts were recorded for this clone. The chain has TRBV30 and TRBJ2-3; D is unclear. CDR1 is GTSNPN, CDR2 SVGIG, per germline (reference sequence). The V end was cut by 2 bases, the J end by 4 bases, with 7 bases between. CDR3 length: 12 amino acids. CDR3 amino acids: CAWSSSADTQYF. The CDR3 nucleotides are TGTGCCTGGAGTTCGAGCGCAGATACGCAGTATTTT. The full variable domain, completed using reference TRBV30 and TRBJ2-3, is SQTIHQWPATLVQPVGSPLSLECTVEGTSNPNLYWYRQAAGRGLQLLFYSVGIGQISSEVPQNLSASRPQDRQFILSSKKLLLSDSGFYLCAWSSSADTQYFGPGTRLTVL.

DNA of the CDR3: TGCGCCAGCAGCTTGGGGGGACAGCCTGTTCGCGAGCAGTACTTC. This gives the protein CASSLGGQPVREQYF. The gene calls are TRBV5-1 and TRBJ2-7; 7 positions agree with TRBD1. In germline, CDR1 is SGHRS, CDR2 YFSETQ. CDR3 size: 15 residues. The V gene end was trimmed by 0 bases and the J gene end by 6 bases; junction bases not matched to a gene: 9.

V gene TRBV7-2 combines with J gene TRBJ1-1; TRBD1 is a possible D gene (5 bases). V was clipped by 1 base and J by 1 base, with 7 bases between them. Looked up from germline, CDR1 is SGHTA and CDR2 is FQGNSA. CDR3 length equals 14 residues. The CDR3 sequence: CASSLVGQNTEAFF. CDR3 bases: TGTGCCAGCAGCTTAGTTGGACAGAACACTGAAGCTTTCTTT.

The rearrangement uses TRBV9 and TRBJ1-2; a possible D gene is TRBD1 (5 bases). CDR3 length equals 14 residues. Per germline, CDR1 SGDLS and CDR2 YYNGEE. V lost 3 bases, J lost 7 bases, and 16 bases lay in between. In DNA, the CDR3 is TGTGCCAGCAGCGCAGAACTTCATAGGGGTGGCTACACCTTC. Amino acids: CASSAELHRGGYTF.

This rearrangement joins TRBV30 to TRBJ2-2; 10 bases fit TRBD1. V lost 3 bases, J lost 6 bases, and 10 bases stayed unmatched. Germline assignment: CDR1 GTSNPN and CDR2 SVGIG (reference sequence). The CDR3 loop spans 16 amino acids. The chain's CDR3 is CAWRPRGTGDAGELFF. The CDR3 DNA sequence: TGTGCCTGGAGACCCAGGGGGACAGGGGACGCCGGGGAGCTGTTTTTT.

This clone was detected a few times. The genes are TRBV9 and TRBJ2-1; TRBD1 aligns across 8 bases. CDR1 is SGDLS and CDR2 is YYNGEE in the germline V gene. This CDR3 has 14 amino acids. With V trimmed by 3 bases and J by 5 bases, 4 bases remained unmatched. The CDR3 protein is CASSATGADNEQFF. The CDR3, as DNA: TGTGCCAGCAGCGCGACAGGGGCCGACAATGAGCAGTTCTTC.

The chain joins TRBV6-6 to TRBJ1-4; 7 bases fit TRBD1. Germline V lookup: CDR1 MNHNY, CDR2 SVGAGI (reference sequence). V gave up 6 bases and J gave up 7 bases; unmatched junction bases: 5. The CDR3 runs 13 residues. This CDR3 is CASSGQAGEKLFF. The CDR3 DNA follows: TGTGCCAGCAGCGGACAGGCAGGTGAAAAACTGTTTTTT.

In this sample, this clone turned up a few times. This chain connects TRBV9 to TRBJ2-5; 9 bases agree with TRBD2. This CDR3 contains 16 residues. Germline lookup yields CDR1 SGDLS and CDR2 YYNGEE. With 1 base clipped from V and 4 bases from J, the junction kept 8 bases outside the gene matches. In DNA, the CDR3 is TGTGCCAGCAGCGTAAATAGCGGGGGTCCAGGAGAGACCCAGTACTTC. Translated, it gives CASSVNSGGPGETQYF.

This clone was seen more than once but under ten times. The genes are TRBV7-8 and TRBJ1-3; possible D gene TRBD1, 6 bases. This CDR3 comprises 14 residues. V dropped 3 bases and J dropped 0 bases, with 6 bases sitting between them. Germline V lookup: CDR1 SGHVS, CDR2 FQNEAQ. Here the CDR3 reads CASSLTGSGNTIYF. In DNA form, the CDR3 reads TGTGCCAGCAGCTTGACAGGCTCTGGAAACACCATATATTTT.

The table lists this clone with a few counts. V usage is TRBV9 and J usage is TRBJ2-1; TRBD2 matches 7 bases. CDR3 size: 16 residues. CDR1 and CDR2 (germline): SGDLS, YYNGEE. V was pared by 3 bases and J by 0 bases, with 6 bases of the junction left unmatched. The CDR3 nucleotides are TGTGCCAGCAGCGGCGGGGGTACAAGCTCCTACAATGAGCAGTTCTTC. It codes for CASSGGGTSSYNEQFF.

This chain connects TRBV27 to TRBJ2-2; a weak D match, TRBD1 (5 bases). The V end lost 7 bases, the J end lost 4 bases, and 13 bases lay between the germline ends. Germline CDR1 and CDR2: MNHEY and SMNVEV (reference sequence). The CDR3 loop spans 14 amino acids. The CDR3 protein is CASTSHTGTGELFF. The CDR3 nucleotides read TGTGCCAGCACCTCCCATACAGGCACCGGGGAGCTGTTTTTT.

This clone has at least ten counts. The chain has TRBV4-3 and TRBJ2-1; 12 nucleotides agree with TRBD2. Germline CDR1 is LGHNA and CDR2 is YSLEER. The CDR3 extends over 16 amino acids. After removal of 0 bases from V and 6 bases from J, the junction contained 3 bases not matched to a gene. CDR3 nucleotides: TGCGCCAGCAGCCAAGAGGGACTAGCGGGCAGCAATGAGCAGTTCTTC. Protein: CASSQEGLAGSNEQFF.

The rearrangement links TRBV29-1 to TRBJ2-2; D is unclear. The V gene lost 2 bases and the J gene lost 2 bases, with 3 bases spanning the gap. Germline V CDR1 and CDR2: SQVTM, ANQGSEA. The CDR3 is 12 residues long. The CDR3 DNA sequence: TGCAGCGTTGAAATAAACACCGGGGAGCTGTTTTTT. It encodes CSVEINTGELFF.

V and J are TRBV28 and TRBJ1-5; TRBD1 matches 7 bases. The CDR3 contains 15 residues. Germline values: CDR1 MDHEN, CDR2 SYDVKM. J gave up 2 bases and V 6 bases, and 7 bases lay outside the gene matches. CDR3 sequence reads: CASSLDRAGNQPQHF. CDR3 nucleotides: TGTGCCAGCAGCCTAGACAGGGCCGGCAATCAGCCCCAGCATTTT.

This clone has more than one count but fewer than ten. The gene calls are TRBV7-2 and TRBJ1-2; TRBD1 matches at 8 bases. Germline V gene data show CDR1 as SGHTA and CDR2 as FQGNSA. Unmatched junction bases numbered 1, after V lost 1 base and J lost 3 bases. The CDR3 covers 14 residues. The CDR3 nucleotides read TGTGCCAGCAGCTTAGGGACAGGGCACTATGGCTACACCTTC. It encodes CASSLGTGHYGYTF. The whole variable domain, remainder taken from reference TRBV7-2 and TRBJ1-2, is GAGVSQSPSNKVTEKGKDVELRCDPISGHTALYWYRQSLGQGLEFLIYFQGNSAPDKSGLPSDRFSAERTGGSVSTLTIQRTQQEDSAVYLCASSLGTGHYGYTFGSGTRLTVV.

This clone was recorded many times. V and J are TRBV7-9 and TRBJ2-7, with 8 bases matching TRBD1. This CDR3 contains 14 residues. V dropped 5 bases and J dropped 7; count of bases not matched to a gene: 10. Per the germline V gene, CDR1 is SEHNR and CDR2 is FQNEAQ (reference sequence). The CDR3 sequence: CASSLGQESREQYF. The DNA for the CDR3 is TGTGCCAGCAGCCTGGGACAGGAGTCTAGAGAGCAGTACTTC.